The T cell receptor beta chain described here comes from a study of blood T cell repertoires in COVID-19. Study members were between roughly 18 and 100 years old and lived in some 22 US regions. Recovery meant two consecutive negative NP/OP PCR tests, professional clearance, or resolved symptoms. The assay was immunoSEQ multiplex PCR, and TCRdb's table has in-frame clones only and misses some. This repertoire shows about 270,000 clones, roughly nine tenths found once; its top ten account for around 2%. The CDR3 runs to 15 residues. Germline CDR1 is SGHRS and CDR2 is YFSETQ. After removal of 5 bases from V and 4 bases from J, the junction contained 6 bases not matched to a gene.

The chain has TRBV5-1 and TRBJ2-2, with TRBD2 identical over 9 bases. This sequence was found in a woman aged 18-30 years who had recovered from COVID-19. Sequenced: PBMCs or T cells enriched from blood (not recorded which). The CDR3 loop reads CASRGASGVTGELFF. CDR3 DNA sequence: TGCGCCAGCAGGGGCGCTAGCGGGGTCACCGGGGAGCTGTTTTTT.